This T cell receptor beta chain was documented in a study of blood T cell repertoires in COVID-19 (dated by TCRdb to 2020 to 2021). The study in broad terms: The collaborator samples originated in the United States, Italy and Spain and spanned the acute and convalescent phases of COVID-19. The prospective study material was composed of cDNA or gDNA derived from T cells, B-cell-depleted T cells, or PBMCs. Subjects who had been exposed to COVID-19, were actively infected with it, or had recovered from it provided the deeply sampled blood TCRbeta repertoires that made up the dataset. The repertoires were released in a freely available public database intended as a resource for research on the immune response to SARS-CoV-2. Samples came from the ongoing ImmuneRACE study (first 160 participants) plus 1,254 subjects from 6 global collaborators. Nearly every sample came with metadata listing a de-identified subject ID, COVID-19 status, age in years and sex. Where HLA class I and class II types were available, the types were taken from metadata supplied by the sample provider, not from assay-based typing.

Notes on this clone: Its antigen is unknown. No base qualities exist here, and no much larger clone lies one base off it.

General findings and caveats noted by the study authors: The amount of clinical and demographic metadata varied by source and participant and was provided uncurated.

The immunoSEQ Assay, a bias-controlled multiplex PCR, was used to amplify TCRbeta CDR3 regions from genomic DNA. In the authors' own workflow: The number of nucleated cells in each sample was estimated from the amplification of reference gene primers within the assay. To quantify the absolute abundance of each unique TCRbeta CDR3 rearrangement, sequence reads were collapsed and filtered. Productive Simpson clonality was computed per sample as the square root of Simpson's diversity index over productive rearrangements. TCRdb provides this immuneACCESS table in a form limited to in-frame rearrangements. Some clones are lacking; in checked studies, under half of them reflect an unresolved V gene, and why the rest are absent is not known. The D gene and trimming were derived from the DNA, and the V and J assignments and clone size from that table. This sample is represented by about 80,000 clones; 80% of them were singletons. The top ten constitute over 4.5% of the sample.

Each collaborating institution followed its own protocols to collect whole blood in K2EDTA tubes. For TCRbeta analysis, collaborator samples were shipped as frozen whole blood, as isolated PBMCs, or as DNA extracted from either sample type. The junction carries 11 bases between V and J, which are trimmed by 0 bases and 5 bases respectively. The germline V gene gives CDR1 as SGHRS and CDR2 as YFSETQ. From cysteine to phenylalanine, the CDR3 is 15 amino acids long. This entry keeps only the CDR3 DNA: 45 bases, framed from base 1. The rearranged segments are TRBV5-1 and TRBJ2-2; the D gene is perhaps TRBD1, from 5 matching bases. The origin of this receptor is a man aged 55 to 70 with active or convalescent COVID-19. The specimen was peripheral blood. Read as DNA, the sequence is TGCGCCAGCAGCTTGGGACAGCCGGGTACCGGGGAGCTGTTTTTT. It encodes CASSLGQPGTGELFF.